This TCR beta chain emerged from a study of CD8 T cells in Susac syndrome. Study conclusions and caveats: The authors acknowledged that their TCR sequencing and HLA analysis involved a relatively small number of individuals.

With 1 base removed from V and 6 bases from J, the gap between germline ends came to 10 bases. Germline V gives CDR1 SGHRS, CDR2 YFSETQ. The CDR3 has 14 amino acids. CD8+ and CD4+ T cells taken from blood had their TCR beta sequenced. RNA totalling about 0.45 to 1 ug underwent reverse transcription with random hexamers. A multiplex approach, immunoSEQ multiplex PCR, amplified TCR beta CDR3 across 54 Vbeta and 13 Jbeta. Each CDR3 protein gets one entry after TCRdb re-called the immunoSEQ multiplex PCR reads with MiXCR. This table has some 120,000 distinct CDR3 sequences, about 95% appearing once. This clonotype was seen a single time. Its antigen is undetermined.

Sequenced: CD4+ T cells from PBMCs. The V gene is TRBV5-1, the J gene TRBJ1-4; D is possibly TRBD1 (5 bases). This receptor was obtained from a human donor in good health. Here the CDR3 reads CASSLNRLDEKLFF. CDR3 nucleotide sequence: TGCGCCAGCAGCTTGAACAGGTTGGATGAAAAACTGTTTTTT.